This T cell receptor beta chain was obtained from a study of post-analysis software for immune sequencing data. Turning to the study itself: The cohort encompassed relapsing-remitting, secondary progressive and progressive-relapsing multiple sclerosis disease courses.

CDR3 length: 17 residues. Per germline, CDR1 SEHNR and CDR2 FQNEAQ (reference sequence). V lost 4 bases, J lost 0 bases, and 17 bases lay in between. Built from TCR beta cDNA, the libraries had unique molecular identifiers in them. Some 500,000 cDNA molecules were obtained from around 0.96 to 9.9 million T cells. TCRdb independently ran MiXCR on the PCR reads; one entry per CDR3 protein. There are roughly 600,000 distinct CDR3 sequences in the sample; roughly two fifths occur only once, and under 2% lies in the top ten. General study results and limits: When compared against controls, multiple sclerosis patients showed significantly lower normalized Chao1 diversity. Samples sharing a preparation batch grouped tightly together when assessed by F measure. With TRBV5-6, TRBV5-1 and TRBV20-1 included, about 5 TRBV segments were more frequent in patients than in controls.

Concerning this clonotype itself: The antigen is undetermined.

The sequencing sample was made of blood. The TCR sequence derives from a girl aged 10-17 years with multiple sclerosis. The V and J genes are TRBV7-9 and TRBJ2-3; D unresolved. The CDR3 DNA reads TGTGCCAGCAGCTCCCAGAACGACTTGACTAGCACAGATACGCAGTATTTT. Translated, it gives CASSSQNDLTSTDTQYF. Using reference TRBV7-9 and TRBJ2-3 for the parts outside the CDR3, the full variable domain is DTGVSQNPRHKITKRGQNVTFRCDPISEHNRLYWYRQTLGQGPEFLTYFQNEAQLEKSRLLSDRFSAERPKGSFSTLEIQRTEQGDSAMYLCASSSQNDLTSTDTQYFGPGTRLTVL.